One sample yielded the 26 T cell receptor beta chains listed below, sequenced in a study of blood T cell repertoires in COVID-19. Assay: immunoSEQ multiplex PCR; the TCRdb copy retains only in-frame clones and omits some. This sample carries roughly 180,000 clones, more than 65% of them seen once, and the ten largest clones take around 8.1%. Sequences were obtained from peripheral blood. Receptors were obtained from a woman aged 55-69 years with COVID-19, enrolled during active disease.

The chain employs TRBV28 and TRBJ2-3; D possibly matches TRBD1 or TRBD2 (7 bases each). V gave up 10 bases and J gave up 2 bases, with 16 bases separating them. The CDR3 totals 14 residues. Germline V gene sequence: CDR1 MDHEN, CDR2 SYDVKM. The CDR3 loop is CATRGGLVTDTQYF. The CDR3 DNA follows: TGTGCCACCAGGGGGGGGCTTGTCACAGATACGCAGTATTTT.

Only a few counts were recorded for this clone. The V and J genes are TRBV11-2 and TRBJ2-5, with TRBD2 matching over 8 bases. This CDR3 has 14 amino acids. The junction had 6 bases not matched to a gene; V was cut back by 4 bases and J by 5 bases. Germline CDR1 is SGHAT and CDR2 is FQNNGV. The CDR3, as DNA: TGTGCCAGCAGCTGGAGCGGGGGTGTGGAGACCCAGTACTTC. This encodes CASSWSGGVETQYF.

CDR3 residues: CATSGWSGRGTDTQYF. As DNA, the CDR3 is TGTGCCACCAGTGGCTGGAGCGGGAGAGGTACAGATACGCAGTATTTT. The V and J genes are TRBV24-1 and TRBJ2-3; 8 bases agree with TRBD2. CDR3 size: 16 residues. V lost 5 bases to trimming and J lost 3 bases; unmatched junction nucleotides: 9. Germline V gene sequence: CDR1 KGHDR, CDR2 SFDVKD.

The genes are TRBV7-2 and TRBJ2-3; TRBD2 is a possible D gene (7 bases). V shed 3 bases and J shed 1 base, with 14 bases lying between them. The CDR3 has 16 residues. In germline, CDR1 is SGHTA, CDR2 FQGNSA. DNA for the CDR3: TGTGCCAGCAGCTTTGGGCAGGGGAGGGGCACAGATACGCAGTATTTT. Its translation is CASSFGQGRGTDTQYF.

The rearrangement uses TRBV6-6 and TRBJ2-3, with a weak D call TRBD2 (5 bases). Germline V lookup: CDR1 MNHNY, CDR2 SVGAGI (reference sequence). The CDR3 loop spans 15 amino acids. Trimming cost V 5 bases and J 3 bases, with 15 bases left between them. Here the CDR3 DNA reads TGTGCCAGCAGTGACGTGAGGACGGGAACAGATACGCAGTATTTT. It translates to CASSDVRTGTDTQYF.

The J gene is TRBJ2-1, the V gene TRBV9, with 8 bases lining up with TRBD2. Germline V lookup: CDR1 SGDLS, CDR2 YYNGEE. The CDR3 is 15 residues long. V lost 4 bases and J lost 6; bases outside the gene matches: 9. The CDR3 region has the DNA TGTGCCAGCAGCTTATCGGGGGGGCCCGGCAATGAGCAGTTCTTC. Translating gives CASSLSGGPGNEQFF.

This chain links TRBV3-1 (or the pseudogene TRBV3-2) with TRBJ1-3, with TRBD1 as a possible D gene (6 bases). V was shortened by 1 base and J by 2 bases, with 15 bases between the two germline ends. Germline assignment: CDR1 LGHDT and CDR2 YNNKEL (reference sequence). The CDR3 is 17 residues long. CDR3 coding DNA: TGTGCCAGCAGCCAAGTTTACAGGGAAGGGCCTGGAAACACCATATATTTT. Amino acids: CASSQVYREGPGNTIYF.

The chain employs TRBV5-6 and TRBJ1-4; TRBD1 matches 11 bases. Germline V lookup: CDR1 SGHDT, CDR2 YYEEEE. V lost 2 bases, J lost 7 bases, and 7 bases stayed unmatched. The CDR3 sequence is 16 residues long. The CDR3 nucleotides are TGTGCCAGCAGCTTTGGACAGGGGGCTGGGGGTGAAAAACTGTTTTTT. Its protein product is CASSFGQGAGGEKLFF.

The CDR3 bases are TGTGCCAGCAGTGAAGCAGTCGGGGGGGCCTCCTACAATGAGCAGTTCTTC. It codes for CASSEAVGGASYNEQFF. The chain links TRBV2 to TRBJ2-1; 8 bases map to TRBD2. Germline V gives CDR1 SNHLY, CDR2 FYNNEI. This CDR3 is 17 amino acids long. The V gene end was trimmed by 0 bases and the J gene end by 0 bases; junction bases not matched to a gene: 4.

The chain is built from TRBV19 and TRBJ2-1, with 12 bases aligning to TRBD2. With V trimmed by 6 bases and J by 0 bases, 3 bases remained unmatched. Germline lookup yields CDR1 LNHDA and CDR2 SQIVND (reference sequence). There are 16 residues in the CDR3. CDR3 sequence reads: CASRGLAGSSYNEQFF. In DNA, the CDR3 is TGTGCCAGTAGGGGACTAGCGGGTAGCTCCTACAATGAGCAGTTCTTC.

This clone was observed a single time. V usage is TRBV6-5 and J usage is TRBJ1-3; no clear D gene. Germline V gene sequence: CDR1 MNHEY, CDR2 SVGAGI. The CDR3 spans 13 residues. V dropped 8 bases and J dropped 2 bases, with 10 bases sitting between them. CDR3 nucleotide sequence: TGTGCCAGCTTCGGGGTCCCTGGAAACACCATATATTTT. It yields the protein CASFGVPGNTIYF.

The chain carries TRBV19 and TRBJ1-5, with D perhaps TRBD1 (6 bases). Between the trimmed V and J ends, which lost 4 bases and 0 bases, there was a span of 10 bases. The CDR3 runs to 15 residues. Germline CDR1 LNHDA, CDR2 SQIVND (reference sequence). As DNA, the CDR3 is TGTGCCAGTAGTACCAGGGGTTATAGCAATCAGCCCCAGCATTTT. This gives the protein CASSTRGYSNQPQHF.

This chain connects TRBV19 to TRBJ1-5; tentatively, D is TRBD1 (5 bases). This CDR3 contains 15 residues. The germline V gene has CDR1 LNHDA and CDR2 SQIVND (reference sequence). The V end lost 3 bases, the J end lost 3 bases, and 12 bases lay between the germline ends. The CDR3 nucleotides read TGTGCCAGTAGTATTGAACAGGACCCCAATCAGCCCCAGCATTTT. Protein: CASSIEQDPNQPQHF.

This clone was seen only a few times. The chain carries TRBV5-1 and TRBJ2-7, with 15 nucleotides matching TRBD2. The V gene end was trimmed by 4 bases and the J gene end by 2 bases; junction bases not matched to a gene: 7. Germline assignment: CDR1 SGHRS and CDR2 YFSETQ. The CDR3 is 17 residues long. Written as DNA, the CDR3 is TGCGCCAGCAGCGTCGGACTAGCGGGAGGGAACGCCTACGAGCAGTACTTC. This codes for CASSVGLAGGNAYEQYF.

The chain joins TRBV11-2 to TRBJ1-1; perhaps TRBD1 as D (6 bases). Deletions cut 3 bases from V and 2 bases from J, with 13 bases between. Germline lookup yields CDR1 SGHAT and CDR2 FQNNGV. The CDR3 sequence is 15 residues long. As DNA, the CDR3 is TGTGCCAGCAGCTTCGGGGGGGCGGGCAACACTGAAGCTTTCTTT. It is translated as CASSFGGAGNTEAFF.

The rearrangement uses TRBV2 and TRBJ2-5, with 8 nucleotides matching TRBD2. In germline, CDR1 is SNHLY, CDR2 FYNNEI. The ends lost 0 bases at V and 2 bases at J; junction bases unmatched: 2. The CDR3 loop spans 15 amino acids. DNA for the CDR3: TGTGCCAGCAGTGAAGCCCGGGGGGGGCAAGAGACCCAGTACTTC. It yields the protein CASSEARGGQETQYF.

This chain joins TRBV6-2 or TRBV6-3 and TRBJ2-5; 8 bases map to TRBD1. With 0 bases clipped from V and 9 bases from J, the junction kept 15 bases outside the gene matches. The germline gives CDR1 MNHEY, CDR2 SVGEGT. The CDR3 consists of 17 residues. CDR3 sequence (DNA): TGTGCCAGCAGTTACTCATTGGACAGGGCATGGGAAGTGGCCCAGTACTTC. This translates into CASSYSLDRAWEVAQYF.

This clone appeared a few times. The V gene is TRBV6-5, the J gene TRBJ2-1; 10 positions agree with TRBD2. The V gene's germline CDR1 is MNHEY and CDR2 SVGAGI. The J segment lost 4 bases and the V segment lost 7 bases, leaving 1 base of the junction unmatched. This CDR3 contains 13 residues. The CDR3 protein is CASKLAGYNEQFF. As DNA, the CDR3 is TGTGCCAGCAAACTAGCGGGATACAATGAGCAGTTCTTC.

In this sample, this clone turned up many times. This chain connects TRBV7-9 to TRBJ2-5, with no clear D. Per the germline V gene, CDR1 is SEHNR and CDR2 is FQNEAQ (reference sequence). This CDR3 contains 15 residues. V lost 5 bases and J 6 bases, leaving 19 bases between the germline ends. In nucleotides, the CDR3 is TGTGCCAGCAGCCCCCCCCCGCCGAGTCTACAGACCCAGTACTTC. It codes for CASSPPPPSLQTQYF.

The chain combines TRBV11-1 with TRBJ2-2; the D gene is possibly TRBD2 (5 bases). Germline V gene data show CDR1 as SGHAT and CDR2 as FQDESV (reference sequence). V lost 3 bases and J 0 bases, leaving 8 bases between the germline ends. The CDR3 sequence is 15 residues long. The CDR3 is CASSLGRSNTGELFF. The CDR3 DNA is TGTGCCAGCAGCTTGGGGAGATCGAACACCGGGGAGCTGTTTTTT.

This clone appeared once. The chain has TRBV9 and TRBJ2-7, with 10 bases matching TRBD2. The CDR3 has 16 amino acids. The V and J ends lost 0 bases and 2 bases, in that order; junction bases with no gene match: 5. Germline CDR1 and CDR2: SGDLS and YYNGEE. The CDR3 reads CASSVDSGRGTYEQYF. The CDR3 coding sequence is TGTGCCAGCAGCGTAGACAGCGGGAGGGGGACCTACGAGCAGTACTTC.

V usage is TRBV7-3 and J usage is TRBJ2-1; TRBD2 is a possible D gene (6 bases). This CDR3 comprises 14 residues. The V end lost 2 bases, the J end lost 6 bases, and 11 bases lay between the germline ends. CDR1 SGHTA and CDR2 FQGTGA come from the germline V gene. The CDR3 coding sequence is TGTGCCAGCAGCTTAGGGCTAGCGACCAATGAGCAGTTCTTC. Translation gives CASSLGLATNEQFF.

This clone was counted once. This rearrangement joins TRBV19 to TRBJ2-2; the match to TRBD1 covers 8 bases. Germline V gene sequence: CDR1 LNHDA, CDR2 SQIVND (reference sequence). V gave up 7 bases and J gave up 2 bases; unmatched junction bases: 9. This CDR3 comprises 16 residues. The CDR3 DNA reads as TGTGCCAGTACCCCGTCCGGACAGGGCAACACCGGGGAGCTGTTTTTT. The encoded protein is CASTPSGQGNTGELFF.

The gene calls are TRBV6-1 and TRBJ2-5, with TRBD2 as a possible D gene (5 bases). The V and J ends lost 0 bases and 5 bases respectively, with 10 bases between them. CDR1 and CDR2 (germline): MNHNS, SASEGT. This CDR3 is built from 14 residues. The CDR3 region is CASSEAGPGETQYF. The CDR3 DNA is TGTGCCAGCAGTGAAGCGGGCCCGGGGGAGACCCAGTACTTC.

The chain carries TRBV30 and TRBJ1-3, with no clear D. Germline CDR1 is GTSNPN and CDR2 is SVGIG (reference sequence). The CDR3 runs to 15 residues. CDR3 in amino acids: CAGVSRHFSGNTIYF. CDR3 nucleotides: TGTGCTGGAGTGTCCCGTCACTTCTCTGGAAACACCATATATTTT.

This chain joins TRBV11-2 and TRBJ2-7; tentative D call: TRBD1 (6 bases). The germline V gene has CDR1 SGHAT and CDR2 FQNNGV. CDR3 length: 13 residues. The V end was cut by 7 bases, the J end by 2 bases, with 12 bases between. The CDR3 region is CASTMTGTYEQYV. CDR3 in DNA: TGTGCCAGCACCATGACAGGAACCTACGAGCAGTACGTC.